Listed below are T cell receptor beta chains from one sample, sequenced in a study of T-cell reconstitution after alpha-beta-depleted transplantation in children. TCRdb re-analysed the PCR reads in MiXCR, keeping a single row per CDR3 protein. The sample lists nearly 200,000 distinct CDR3 sequences; 6.3% were seen once. The sequencing here drew on PBMCs, taken before TCRalphabeta/CD19-depleted stem cell transplant. The receptors shown here come from a girl younger than two with combined immunodeficiency, due to receive a stem cell transplant. Each CDR3 is given with its conserved first and last residue. Fields, in order: clone size, J gene, CDR3 length, V gene, D gene, CDR3 protein, CDR3 DNA. The D gene is left open where the match is weak. Only some rows state a clone size, as once, few, many or a class for expanded clones.

few,TRBJ2-1,13,TRBV12-3/TRBV12-4,NA,CASSVWGLNEQFF,TGTGCCAGCAGTGTCTGGGGCCTCAATGAGCAGTTCTTC
few,TRBJ2-6,18,TRBV12-3/TRBV12-4,TRBD1,CASSPPTGVNSGANVLTF,TGTGCTAGCAGCCCGCCGACAGGGGTTAACTCTGGGGCCAACGTCCTGACTTTC
NA,TRBJ2-1,11,TRBV7-9,NA,CASSSGYEQFF,TGTGCCAGCAGCTCCGGCTATGAGCAGTTCTTC
NA,TRBJ1-1,11,TRBV25-1,NA,CASSEYGEAFF,TGTGCCAGCAGTGAATACGGGGAAGCTTTCTTT
many,TRBJ2-1,16,TRBV7-9,TRBD2,CASSFPGTSGINEQFF,TGTGCCAGCAGCTTCCCGGGGACTAGCGGGATCAATGAGCAGTTCTTC
many,TRBJ2-2,14,TRBV4-3,NA,CASTPEVLTGELFF,TGCGCCAGCACCCCGGAGGTCTTAACCGGGGAGCTGTTTTTT
many,TRBJ2-3,15,TRBV12-3/TRBV12-4,NA,CASSFSPGGMNTQYF,TGTGCCAGCAGTTTCTCGCCAGGGGGGATGAATACGCAGTATTTT
many,TRBJ1-1,16,TRBV7-8,NA,CASSLINKRGNTEAFF,TGTGCCAGCAGCCTAATCAATAAACGGGGGAACACTGAAGCTTTCTTT
many,TRBJ2-7,13,TRBV7-2,NA,CASSWGPDYEQYF,TGTGCCAGCAGCTGGGGACCTGACTACGAGCAGTACTTC
many,TRBJ2-1,14,TRBV20-1,TRBD1,CSAPGQLFYNEQFF,TGCAGTGCCCCGGGACAGCTGTTCTACAATGAGCAGTTCTTC
many,TRBJ2-1,14,TRBV4-2,NA,CASSHSSGDNEQFF,TGTGCCAGCAGCCACTCAAGCGGAGACAATGAGCAGTTCTTC
many,TRBJ2-1,16,TRBV6-2/TRBV6-3,NA,CASSYGRNMMYNEQFF,TGTGCCAGCAGTTACGGGAGGAACATGATGTACAATGAGCAGTTCTTC
many,TRBJ2-3,13,TRBV24-1,TRBD1,CATRRQGGDTQYF,TGTGCCACCAGGCGACAGGGTGGTGATACGCAGTATTTT
many,TRBJ2-7,15,TRBV5-1,TRBD2,CASSVTSGGYYEQYF,TGCGCCAGCAGCGTTACTAGCGGGGGGTACTACGAGCAGTACTTC
many,TRBJ2-5,12,TRBV20-1,TRBD2,CSALAGQETQYF,TGCAGTGCTTTAGCGGGGCAAGAGACCCAGTACTTC
many,TRBJ2-1,17,TRBV29-1,TRBD2,CSVEGLAGRFSYNEQFF,TGCAGCGTAGAGGGACTAGCGGGACGCTTCTCCTACAATGAGCAGTTCTTC
NA,TRBJ2-1,17,TRBV20-1,TRBD1,CCARNRTGTGAGNEQFF,TGCTGTGCTAGAAACAGGACCGGGACAGGGGCAGGGAATGAGCAGTTCTTC
many,TRBJ2-1,17,TRBV7-2,NA,CASSLVDRRGVYNEQFF,TGTGCCAGCAGCTTAGTTGACAGGAGGGGGGTGTACAATGAGCAGTTCTTC
many,TRBJ2-7,13,TRBV29-1,TRBD2,CSVDGGVDYEQYF,TGCAGCGTTGATGGGGGGGTTGACTACGAGCAGTACTTC
many,TRBJ2-1,15,TRBV5-6,TRBD2,CASSLTSGVWNEQFF,TGTGCCAGCAGCTTGACTAGCGGAGTTTGGAATGAGCAGTTCTTC
NA,TRBJ1-3,14,TRBV7-6,NA,CASSLAGSGNTIYF,TGTGCCAGCAGCTTAGCGGGATCTGGAAACACCATATATTTT
NA,TRBJ1-2,17,TRBV15,NA,CATSRVPLLLTGYGYTF,TGTGCCACCAGCAGAGTCCCACTACTCTTAACAGGGTATGGCTACACCTTC
many,TRBJ1-2,15,TRBV4-1,NA,CASSQEGVINYGYTF,TGCGCCAGCAGCCAAGAGGGGGTGATTAACTATGGCTACACCTTC
many,TRBJ2-5,13,TRBV12-3/TRBV12-4,NA,CASSFGREETQYF,TGTGCCAGCAGTTTCGGCAGGGAGGAGACCCAGTACTTC
many,TRBJ1-1,11,TRBV29-1,NA,CSVDRGAEAFF,TGCAGCGTTGACCGGGGGGCTGAAGCTTTCTTT
many,TRBJ2-6,13,TRBV29-1,NA,CSTRESGANVLTF,TGCAGCACTCGAGAGTCTGGGGCCAACGTCCTGACTTTC
many,TRBJ1-1,14,TRBV29-1,TRBD1,CSVEDPGQGGETFF,TGCAGCGTTGAAGATCCTGGACAGGGAGGGGAAACTTTCTTT
many,TRBJ2-7,14,TRBV4-2,NA,CASSQSPQDYEQYF,TGTGCCAGCAGCCAATCGCCCCAGGACTACGAGCAGTACTTC
many,TRBJ1-1,16,TRBV27,NA,CASTSLGRVLNTEAFF,TGTGCCAGCACCTCCCTGGGGCGGGTGTTGAACACTGAAGCTTTCTTT
few,TRBJ2-7,18,TRBV18,TRBD2,CASSRVTIGTSGTYEQYF,TGTGCCAGCTCACGTGTGACCATAGGGACTAGCGGGACCTACGAGCAGTACTTC
many,TRBJ2-7,15,TRBV7-2,NA,CASSYAVGQVYEQYF,TGTGCCAGCAGCTACGCCGTGGGACAAGTCTACGAGCAGTACTTC
many,TRBJ2-1,15,TRBV27,TRBD2,CASSLWGGSYNEQFF,TGTGCCAGCAGTTTGTGGGGGGGCTCCTACAATGAGCAGTTCTTC
many,TRBJ2-7,13,TRBV20-1,TRBD1,CSASGTGVYEQYF,TGCAGTGCTAGTGGGACAGGGGTCTACGAGCAGTACTTC
many,TRBJ1-2,10,TRBV20-1,TRBD1,CSAGQGFYTF,TGCAGTGCTGGACAGGGCTTCTACACCTTC
many,TRBJ2-1,15,TRBV5-1,TRBD2,CASSLAASGSDEQFF,TGCGCCAGCAGCTTGGCGGCTAGCGGGAGCGATGAGCAGTTCTTC
NA,TRBJ2-7,16,TRBV28,TRBD1,CASRGKETGWAYEQYF,TGTGCCAGCAGGGGTAAAGAGACAGGGTGGGCCTACGAGCAGTACTTC
few,TRBJ1-1,13,TRBV19,NA,CASSKHRDTEAFF,TGTGCCAGTAGTAAACACAGGGACACTGAAGCTTTCTTT
many,TRBJ1-4,14,TRBV28,TRBD1,CASSPTGGAEKLFF,TGTGCCAGCAGCCCAACAGGGGGAGCGGAAAAACTGTTTTTT
many,TRBJ2-2,14,TRBV7-3,NA,CASSLVPNTGELFF,TGTGCCAGCAGCTTGGTTCCGAACACCGGGGAGCTGTTTTTT
many,TRBJ2-2,15,TRBV6-2/TRBV6-3,TRBD1,CASSRQGFNTGELFF,TGTGCCAGCAGTCGACAGGGGTTTAACACCGGGGAGCTGTTTTTT
many,TRBJ1-1,17,TRBV7-2,TRBD1,CASSRTGQLPMNTEAFF,TGTGCCAGCAGCCGTACGGGACAGTTACCGATGAACACTGAAGCTTTCTTT
many,TRBJ2-1,14,TRBV29-1,NA,CSVEHGVFYNEQFF,TGCAGCGTTGAACACGGGGTCTTCTACAATGAGCAGTTCTTC
many,TRBJ2-3,16,TRBV9,NA,CASSGPDREVADTQYF,TGTGCCAGCAGCGGACCTGACAGGGAGGTGGCAGATACGCAGTATTTT
NA,TRBJ2-5,15,TRBV7-2,NA,CASSLARLPQETQYF,TGTGCCAGCAGCTTAGCGCGACTACCCCAAGAGACCCAGTACTTC
many,TRBJ2-7,14,TRBV28,NA,CASSRGTWGNEQYF,TGTGCCAGCAGCAGGGGTACATGGGGCAACGAGCAGTACTTC
many,TRBJ2-5,17,TRBV12-3/TRBV12-4,NA,CASSSGNSGAGWETQYF,TGTGCCAGCAGTTCGGGTAATAGCGGTGCCGGCTGGGAGACCCAGTACTTC
many,TRBJ2-7,12,TRBV29-1,NA,CSVRHDSYEQYF,TGCAGCGTCCGACACGACTCCTACGAGCAGTACTTC
few,TRBJ1-2,15,TRBV19,NA,CASSIRTTKGYGYTF,TGTGCCAGTAGTATACGGACCACGAAGGGGTATGGCTACACCTTC
NA,TRBJ2-4,12,TRBV28,NA,CASSGLSNIQYF,TGTGCCAGCAGCGGTCTATCAAACATTCAGTACTTC